A selection of T cell receptor beta chains follows, all from one sample in a study of cytomegalovirus exposure and HLA in healthy donors. Produced via immunoSEQ multiplex PCR; TCRdb's table is partial and in-frame only. This table has around 140,000 clones, 76% appearing once. Sequenced material: PBMCs. The receptor set was obtained from a middle-aged man in good health and CMV-seronegative. Both conserved end residues are part of each CDR3. Fields, in order: clone size, D gene, V gene, J gene, CDR3 protein, CDR3 DNA. The D gene is left open where the match is weak. Some rows have no size entry. The others give once, few or many, or a class for an expanded clone.

clone_size: once; d_call: .; v_call: TRBV19; j_call: TRBJ2-5; cdr3_aa: CASEGGGGETQYF; cdr3_nt: TGTGCCAGCGAGGGGGGAGGGGGGGAGACCCAGTACTTC
clone_size: .; d_call: .; v_call: TRBV6-6; j_call: TRBJ1-5; cdr3_aa: CASSTDSQGSNQPQHF; cdr3_nt: TGTGCCAGCAGTACCGACAGCCAGGGGAGCAATCAGCCCCAGCATTTT
clone_size: .; d_call: .; v_call: TRBV6-5; j_call: TRBJ2-6; cdr3_aa: CATIQRPGANVLTF; cdr3_nt: TGTGCCACCATTCAGCGCCCTGGGGCCAACGTCCTGACTTTC
clone_size: .; d_call: TRBD2; v_call: TRBV7-6; j_call: TRBJ2-2; cdr3_aa: CASSLRLAGGINGELFF; cdr3_nt: TGTGCCAGCAGCCTTCGACTAGCGGGAGGTATAAACGGGGAGCTGTTTTTT
clone_size: once; d_call: .; v_call: TRBV6-1; j_call: TRBJ2-5; cdr3_aa: CASSSNRQETQYF; cdr3_nt: TGTGCCAGCTCTTCTAACAGGCAGGAGACCCAGTACTTC
clone_size: .; d_call: TRBD1; v_call: TRBV7-9; j_call: TRBJ2-1; cdr3_aa: CSSSLGTQGATSFNEQFF; cdr3_nt: TGTTCCAGCAGCTTAGGCACGCAGGGGGCTACTAGTTTCAATGAGCAGTTCTTC
clone_size: .; d_call: .; v_call: TRBV4-2; j_call: TRBJ2-2; cdr3_aa: CASSQDPGAPGELFF; cdr3_nt: TGTGCCAGCAGCCAAGACCCAGGGGCCCCCGGGGAGCTGTTTTTT
clone_size: few; d_call: TRBD1; v_call: TRBV7-2; j_call: TRBJ2-3; cdr3_aa: CASSLTGQGADTQYF; cdr3_nt: TGTGCCAGCAGCTTAACGGGACAGGGGGCAGATACGCAGTATTTT
clone_size: .; d_call: .; v_call: TRBV27; j_call: TRBJ2-2; cdr3_aa: CASSFGVVAGFGELFF; cdr3_nt: TGTGCCAGCAGTTTCGGGGTAGTTGCCGGCTTCGGGGAGCTGTTTTTT
clone_size: .; d_call: TRBD1; v_call: TRBV27; j_call: TRBJ2-2; cdr3_aa: CASLPGQMTGELFF; cdr3_nt: TGTGCCAGTTTACCGGGACAGATGACCGGGGAGCTGTTTTTT
clone_size: .; d_call: .; v_call: TRBV19; j_call: TRBJ1-2; cdr3_aa: CASSISFMVVLDFGYTF; cdr3_nt: TGTGCCAGTAGTATTAGTTTCATGGTTGTTTTAGATTTTGGCTACACCTTC
clone_size: .; d_call: TRBD1; v_call: TRBV7-9; j_call: TRBJ2-6; cdr3_aa: CASSSRRGQGNSGANVLTF; cdr3_nt: TGTGCCAGCAGCTCGCGACGGGGACAGGGCAACTCTGGGGCCAACGTCCTGACTTTC
clone_size: .; d_call: TRBD2; v_call: TRBV15; j_call: TRBJ2-3; cdr3_aa: CATSNWRGGGDTQYF; cdr3_nt: TGTGCCACCAGCAACTGGCGGGGGGGCGGAGATACGCAGTATTTT
clone_size: .; d_call: .; v_call: TRBV7-9; j_call: TRBJ2-7; cdr3_aa: CASSPILGHYEQYF; cdr3_nt: TGTGCCAGCAGCCCGATCTTGGGGCACTACGAGCAGTACTTC
clone_size: .; d_call: TRBD1; v_call: TRBV7-2; j_call: TRBJ2-7; cdr3_aa: CASSLVLGQEWDRAYEQYF; cdr3_nt: TGTGCCAGCAGCTTAGTCCTAGGCCAGGAGTGGGACAGGGCCTACGAGCAGTACTTC
clone_size: .; d_call: .; v_call: TRBV6-5; j_call: TRBJ2-7; cdr3_aa: CASSYGGHYEQYF; cdr3_nt: TGTGCCAGCAGTTATGGCGGCCACTACGAGCAGTACTTC
clone_size: .; d_call: .; v_call: TRBV28; j_call: TRBJ2-2; cdr3_aa: CASSSRQHPPELFF; cdr3_nt: TGTGCCAGCAGTTCACGACAGCACCCCCCGGAGCTGTTTTTT
clone_size: .; d_call: TRBD1; v_call: TRBV5-1; j_call: TRBJ2-3; cdr3_aa: CASRGGPPFTDTQYF; cdr3_nt: TGCGCCAGCAGAGGGGGCCCTCCTTTCACAGATACGCAGTATTTT
clone_size: .; d_call: .; v_call: TRBV6-1; j_call: TRBJ2-7; cdr3_aa: CASSDADTGPYEQYF; cdr3_nt: TGTGCCAGCAGTGATGCGGACACAGGCCCCTACGAGCAGTACTTC
clone_size: .; d_call: TRBD2; v_call: TRBV7-9; j_call: TRBJ2-2; cdr3_aa: CASSTTLLPSGGNTGELFF; cdr3_nt: TGTGCCAGCAGCACTACATTACTTCCTAGCGGGGGGAACACCGGGGAGCTGTTTTTT
clone_size: .; d_call: .; v_call: TRBV6-5; j_call: TRBJ2-7; cdr3_aa: CASSYSSGVYEQYF; cdr3_nt: TGTGCCAGCAGTTACTCTTCTGGAGTTTACGAGCAGTACTTC
clone_size: .; d_call: .; v_call: TRBV7-3; j_call: TRBJ2-3; cdr3_aa: CASSLLLADTQYF; cdr3_nt: TGTGCCAGCAGCTTACTCCTAGCAGATACGCAGTATTTT
clone_size: .; d_call: TRBD1; v_call: TRBV2; j_call: TRBJ2-7; cdr3_aa: CASRTGRGYEQYF; cdr3_nt: TGTGCCAGCCGGACAGGTAGAGGCTACGAGCAGTACTTC
clone_size: .; d_call: TRBD2; v_call: TRBV28; j_call: TRBJ2-1; cdr3_aa: CASSLWGGDEQFF; cdr3_nt: TGTGCCAGCAGTTTATGGGGGGGGGATGAGCAGTTCTTC
clone_size: .; d_call: .; v_call: TRBV27; j_call: TRBJ1-6; cdr3_aa: CASSPSSYNSPLHF; cdr3_nt: TGTGCCAGCAGTCCGAGCTCCTATAATTCACCCCTCCACTTT
clone_size: .; d_call: TRBD1; v_call: TRBV19; j_call: TRBJ2-5; cdr3_aa: CASSMQGVQETQYF; cdr3_nt: TGTGCCAGTAGTATGCAGGGGGTCCAAGAGACCCAGTACTTC
clone_size: .; d_call: TRBD1; v_call: TRBV2; j_call: TRBJ2-3; cdr3_aa: CASSSGQSTDTQYF; cdr3_nt: TGTGCCAGCAGCTCGGGACAGAGCACAGATACGCAGTATTTT
clone_size: once; d_call: TRBD1; v_call: TRBV10-3; j_call: TRBJ2-7; cdr3_aa: CAIRMTGSEQYF; cdr3_nt: TGTGCCATCAGAATGACAGGGTCCGAGCAGTACTTC
clone_size: .; d_call: .; v_call: TRBV2; j_call: TRBJ2-7; cdr3_aa: CASSRTANSYEQYF; cdr3_nt: TGTGCCAGCAGTCGGACAGCAAACTCCTACGAGCAGTACTTC
clone_size: .; d_call: TRBD1; v_call: TRBV30; j_call: TRBJ2-1; cdr3_aa: CAWSVMGQGWGNNEQFF; cdr3_nt: TGTGCCTGGAGCGTAATGGGACAGGGGTGGGGAAACAATGAGCAGTTCTTC
clone_size: .; d_call: .; v_call: TRBV9; j_call: TRBJ2-2; cdr3_aa: CASSVGDGPTGELFF; cdr3_nt: TGTGCCAGCAGCGTAGGAGATGGGCCCACCGGGGAGCTGTTTTTT
clone_size: .; d_call: .; v_call: TRBV4-3; j_call: TRBJ1-5; cdr3_aa: CASSQEVQTNQPQHF; cdr3_nt: TGCGCCAGCAGCCAAGAAGTACAGACGAATCAGCCCCAGCATTTT
clone_size: few; d_call: .; v_call: TRBV6-5; j_call: TRBJ1-2; cdr3_aa: CASSYSGGLYGYTF; cdr3_nt: TGTGCCAGCAGTTACTCGGGGGGGCTCTATGGCTACACCTTC
clone_size: .; d_call: .; v_call: TRBV28; j_call: TRBJ2-7; cdr3_aa: CAAGAGGNYEQYF; cdr3_nt: TGTGCCGCGGGGGCAGGGGGCAACTACGAGCAGTACTTC
clone_size: .; d_call: TRBD1; v_call: TRBV28; j_call: TRBJ2-7; cdr3_aa: CASSFRDRGSYEQYF; cdr3_nt: TGTGCCAGCAGTTTTAGGGACAGGGGCTCCTACGAGCAGTACTTC
clone_size: .; d_call: TRBD1; v_call: TRBV27; j_call: TRBJ1-1; cdr3_aa: CASSIPGTGRTEAFF; cdr3_nt: TGTGCCAGCAGTATCCCCGGGACAGGGAGGACTGAAGCTTTCTTT
clone_size: .; d_call: .; v_call: TRBV27; j_call: TRBJ2-5; cdr3_aa: CASSLNRVETQYF; cdr3_nt: TGTGCCAGCAGTTTGAACAGGGTAGAGACCCAGTACTTC
clone_size: .; d_call: TRBD1; v_call: TRBV5-5; j_call: TRBJ2-1; cdr3_aa: CASSWSGTGGNEQFF; cdr3_nt: TGTGCCAGCAGCTGGTCCGGGACAGGGGGGAATGAGCAGTTCTTC
clone_size: .; d_call: TRBD2; v_call: TRBV5-1; j_call: TRBJ2-2; cdr3_aa: CASSSQGGTGELFF; cdr3_nt: TGCGCCAGCAGCTCTCAGGGAGGGACCGGGGAGCTGTTTTTT
clone_size: .; d_call: .; v_call: TRBV11-2; j_call: TRBJ2-2; cdr3_aa: CASSTVTGTYTGELFF; cdr3_nt: TGTGCCAGCAGCACGGTAACCGGGACATACACCGGGGAGCTGTTTTTT
clone_size: .; d_call: TRBD2; v_call: TRBV6-5; j_call: TRBJ2-7; cdr3_aa: CASSRLAAALYEQYF; cdr3_nt: TGTGCCAGCAGTCGTCTAGCGGCTGCTCTCTACGAGCAGTACTTC
clone_size: .; d_call: TRBD2; v_call: TRBV27; j_call: TRBJ2-3; cdr3_aa: CASRGQSSGTLTDTQYF; cdr3_nt: TGTGCCAGCCGTGGGCAGTCCAGCGGGACTCTCACAGATACGCAGTATTTT
clone_size: .; d_call: TRBD2; v_call: TRBV9; j_call: TRBJ2-1; cdr3_aa: CASSAFSAGGSDEQFF; cdr3_nt: TGTGCCAGCAGCGCCTTTTCGGCGGGGGGCTCCGATGAGCAGTTCTTC
clone_size: .; d_call: TRBD2; v_call: TRBV7-6; j_call: TRBJ2-1; cdr3_aa: CASSLTSGWYNEQFF; cdr3_nt: TGTGCCAGCAGCTTGACTAGCGGATGGTACAATGAGCAGTTCTTC
clone_size: .; d_call: TRBD1; v_call: TRBV11-1; j_call: TRBJ2-7; cdr3_aa: CASSPSRGLSYEQYF; cdr3_nt: TGTGCCAGCAGCCCCTCCAGGGGGCTCTCCTACGAGCAGTACTTC
clone_size: .; d_call: TRBD2; v_call: TRBV11-2; j_call: TRBJ2-1; cdr3_aa: CALGLAGGPVGNEQFF; cdr3_nt: TGTGCCTTGGGACTAGCGGGAGGGCCTGTCGGCAATGAGCAGTTCTTC
clone_size: .; d_call: .; v_call: TRBV7-6; j_call: TRBJ2-1; cdr3_aa: CASSLESGTHNEQFF; cdr3_nt: TGTGCCAGCAGCTTAGAGTCCGGGACTCACAATGAGCAGTTCTTC
clone_size: .; d_call: .; v_call: TRBV5-4; j_call: TRBJ2-7; cdr3_aa: CASSLGAASYEQYF; cdr3_nt: TGTGCCAGCAGCTTGGGGGCAGCCTCCTACGAGCAGTACTTC
clone_size: .; d_call: TRBD2; v_call: TRBV7-2; j_call: TRBJ2-1; cdr3_aa: CASRVAGGYINEQFF; cdr3_nt: TGTGCCAGCAGGGTAGCGGGGGGCTACATCAATGAGCAGTTCTTC
clone_size: .; d_call: TRBD2; v_call: TRBV7-9; j_call: TRBJ2-7; cdr3_aa: CASSFSAGGNYEQYF; cdr3_nt: TGTGCCAGCAGCTTCTCCGCGGGGGGGAACTACGAGCAGTACTTC